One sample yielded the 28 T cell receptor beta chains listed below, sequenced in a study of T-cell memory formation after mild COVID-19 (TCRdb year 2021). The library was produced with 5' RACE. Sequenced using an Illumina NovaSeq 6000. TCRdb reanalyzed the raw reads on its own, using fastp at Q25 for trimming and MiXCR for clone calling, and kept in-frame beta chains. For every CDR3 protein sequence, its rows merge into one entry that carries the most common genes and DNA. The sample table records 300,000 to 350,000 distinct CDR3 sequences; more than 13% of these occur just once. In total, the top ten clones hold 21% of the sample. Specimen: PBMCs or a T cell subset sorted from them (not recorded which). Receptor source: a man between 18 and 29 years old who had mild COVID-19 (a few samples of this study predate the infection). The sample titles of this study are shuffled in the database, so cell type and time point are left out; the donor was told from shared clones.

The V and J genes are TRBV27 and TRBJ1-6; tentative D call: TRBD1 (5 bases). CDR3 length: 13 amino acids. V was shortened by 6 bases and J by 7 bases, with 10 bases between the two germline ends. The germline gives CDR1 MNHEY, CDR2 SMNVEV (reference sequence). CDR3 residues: CASRPRQNSPLHF. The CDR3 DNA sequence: TGTGCCAGCAGACCCCGACAGAATTCACCCCTCCACTTT.

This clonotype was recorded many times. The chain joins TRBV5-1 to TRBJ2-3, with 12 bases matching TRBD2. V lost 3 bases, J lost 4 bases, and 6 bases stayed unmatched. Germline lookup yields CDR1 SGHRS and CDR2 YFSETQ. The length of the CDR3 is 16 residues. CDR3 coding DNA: TGCGCCAGCAGCTGGCCTAGCGGGGGGGCCGCAGATACGCAGTATTTT. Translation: CASSWPSGGAADTQYF.

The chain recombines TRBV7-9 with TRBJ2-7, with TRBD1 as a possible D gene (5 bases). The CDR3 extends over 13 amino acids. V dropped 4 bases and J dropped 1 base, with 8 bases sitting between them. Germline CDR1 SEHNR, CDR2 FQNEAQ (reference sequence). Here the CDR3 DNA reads TGTGCCAGCAGCTCCAGGGAATCCTACGAGCAGTACTTC. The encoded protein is CASSSRESYEQYF.

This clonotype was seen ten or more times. In nucleotides, the CDR3 is TGTGCCACCAGCAGTGACAGGGAATACAATGAGCAGTTCTTC. It specifies CATSSDREYNEQFF. J is TRBJ2-1 and V is TRBV15; TRBD1 matches at 7 bases. The CDR3 consists of 14 residues. The germline gives CDR1 LNHNV, CDR2 YYDKDF (reference sequence). V lost 3 bases and J lost 4; bases outside the gene matches: 3.

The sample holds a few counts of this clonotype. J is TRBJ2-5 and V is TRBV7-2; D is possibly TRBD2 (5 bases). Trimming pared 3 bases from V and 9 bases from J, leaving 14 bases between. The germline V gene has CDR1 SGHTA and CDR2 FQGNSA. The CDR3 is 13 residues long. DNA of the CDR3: TGTGCCAGCAGCTTTAGCGACCCCGAGGCCCAGTACTTC. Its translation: CASSFSDPEAQYF.

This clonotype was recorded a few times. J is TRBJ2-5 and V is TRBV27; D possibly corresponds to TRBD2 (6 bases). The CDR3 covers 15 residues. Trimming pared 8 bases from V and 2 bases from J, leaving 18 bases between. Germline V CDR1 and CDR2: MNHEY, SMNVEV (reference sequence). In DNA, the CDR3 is TGTGCCAGCTCCGTGGGGGGTAGGACTCAAGAGACCCAGTACTTC. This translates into CASSVGGRTQETQYF.

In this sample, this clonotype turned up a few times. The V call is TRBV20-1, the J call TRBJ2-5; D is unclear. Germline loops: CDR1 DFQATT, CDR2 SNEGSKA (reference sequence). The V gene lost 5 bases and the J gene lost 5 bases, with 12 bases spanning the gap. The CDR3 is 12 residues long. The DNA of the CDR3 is TGCAGTGCTGGCTGGGGATGGGAGACCCAGTACTTC. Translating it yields CSAGWGWETQYF.

This CDR3 reads CASSRGRGTNEKLFF. DNA for the CDR3: TGTGCCAGCAGCCGTGGACGGGGGACTAATGAAAAACTGTTTTTT. The V and J genes are TRBV7-8 and TRBJ1-4; D is perhaps TRBD1 (5 bases). The V gene lost 5 bases and the J gene lost 2 bases, with 12 bases spanning the gap. CDR1 and CDR2 (germline): SGHVS, FQNEAQ. This CDR3 has 15 residues.

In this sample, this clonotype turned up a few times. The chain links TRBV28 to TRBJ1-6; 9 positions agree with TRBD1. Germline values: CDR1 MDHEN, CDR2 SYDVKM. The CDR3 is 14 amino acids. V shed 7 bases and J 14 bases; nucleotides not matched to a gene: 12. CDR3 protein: CASIESGQGKSLHF. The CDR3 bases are TGTGCCAGCATTGAGTCGGGACAGGGAAAATCCCTCCACTTT.

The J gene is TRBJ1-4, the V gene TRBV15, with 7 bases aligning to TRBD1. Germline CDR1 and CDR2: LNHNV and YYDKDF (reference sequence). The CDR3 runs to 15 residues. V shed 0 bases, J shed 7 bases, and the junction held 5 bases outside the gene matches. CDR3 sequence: CATSRDGRGGEKLFF. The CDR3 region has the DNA TGTGCCACCAGCAGAGACGGCAGGGGGGGTGAAAAACTGTTTTTT.

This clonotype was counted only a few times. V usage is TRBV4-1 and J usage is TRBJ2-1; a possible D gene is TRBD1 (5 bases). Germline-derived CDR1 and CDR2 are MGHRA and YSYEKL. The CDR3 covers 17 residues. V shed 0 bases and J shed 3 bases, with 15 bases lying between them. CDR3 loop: CASSQDLGAGIYNEQFF. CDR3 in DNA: TGCGCCAGCAGCCAAGATCTAGGGGCAGGGATCTACAATGAGCAGTTCTTC.

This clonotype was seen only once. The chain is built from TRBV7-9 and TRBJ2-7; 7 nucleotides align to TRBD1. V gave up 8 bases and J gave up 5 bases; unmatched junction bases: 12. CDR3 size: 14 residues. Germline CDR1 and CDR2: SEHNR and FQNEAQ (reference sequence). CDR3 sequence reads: CASGGVRGMNEQYF. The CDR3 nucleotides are TGTGCCAGCGGGGGCGTCAGGGGGATGAACGAGCAGTACTTC.

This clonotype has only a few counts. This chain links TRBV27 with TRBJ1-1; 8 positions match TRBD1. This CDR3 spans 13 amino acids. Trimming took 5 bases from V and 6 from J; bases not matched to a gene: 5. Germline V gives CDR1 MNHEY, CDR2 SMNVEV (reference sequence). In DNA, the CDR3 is TGTGCCAGCAGTGGACAGGGTATTGCTGAAGCTTTCTTT. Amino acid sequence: CASSGQGIAEAFF.

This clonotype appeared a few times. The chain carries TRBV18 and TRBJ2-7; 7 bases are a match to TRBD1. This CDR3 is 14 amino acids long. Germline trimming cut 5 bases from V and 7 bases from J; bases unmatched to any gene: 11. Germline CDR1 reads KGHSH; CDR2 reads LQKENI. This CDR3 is CASSSDRGGYEQYF. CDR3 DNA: TGTGCCAGCTCATCGGACCGAGGGGGCTATGAGCAGTACTTC.

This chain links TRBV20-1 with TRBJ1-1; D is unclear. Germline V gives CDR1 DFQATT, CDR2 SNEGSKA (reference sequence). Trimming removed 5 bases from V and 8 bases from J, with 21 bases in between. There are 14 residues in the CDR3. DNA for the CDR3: TGCAGTGCTCCCCCTTTCGCCTGGGGTTCAGAAGCTTTCTTT. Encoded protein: CSAPPFAWGSEAFF.

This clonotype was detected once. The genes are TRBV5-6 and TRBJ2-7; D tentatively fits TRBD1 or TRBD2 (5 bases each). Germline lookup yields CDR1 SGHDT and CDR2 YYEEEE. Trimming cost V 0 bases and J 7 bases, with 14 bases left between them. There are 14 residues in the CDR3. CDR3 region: CASSLAGLAEEQYF. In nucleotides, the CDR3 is TGTGCCAGCAGCTTGGCGGGGCTAGCCGAAGAGCAGTACTTC.

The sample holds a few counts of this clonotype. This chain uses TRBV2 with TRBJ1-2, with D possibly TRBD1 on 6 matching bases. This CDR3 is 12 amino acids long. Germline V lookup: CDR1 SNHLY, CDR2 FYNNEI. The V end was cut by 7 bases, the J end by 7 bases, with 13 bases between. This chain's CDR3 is CASIYRDGGYTF. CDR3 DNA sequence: TGTGCCAGCATATACAGGGATGGTGGCTACACCTTC.

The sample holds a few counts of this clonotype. CDR3 DNA sequence: TGTGCCAGCAGTTACGACTCTAGCGGGGTGGTAGATACGCAGTATTTT. Amino acids: CASSYDSSGVVDTQYF. V and J are TRBV12-3 or TRBV12-4 and TRBJ2-3; TRBD2 matches 9 bases. The CDR3 length is 16 residues. V gave up 4 bases and J gave up 5 bases; unmatched junction bases: 10.

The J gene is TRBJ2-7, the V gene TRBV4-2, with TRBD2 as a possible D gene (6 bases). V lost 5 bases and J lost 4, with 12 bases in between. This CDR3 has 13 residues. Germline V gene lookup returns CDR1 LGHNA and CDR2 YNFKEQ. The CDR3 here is CASSSDGGYEQYF. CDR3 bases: TGTGCCAGCAGCTCCGACGGGGGTTACGAGCAGTACTTC.

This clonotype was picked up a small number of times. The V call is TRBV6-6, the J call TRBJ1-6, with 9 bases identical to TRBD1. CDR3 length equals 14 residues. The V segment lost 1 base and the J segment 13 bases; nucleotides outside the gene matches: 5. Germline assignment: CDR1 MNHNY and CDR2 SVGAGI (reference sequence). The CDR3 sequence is CASSYYRGQGPLHF. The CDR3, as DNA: TGTGCCAGCAGTTACTACAGGGGGCAGGGGCCCCTCCACTTT.

Here the CDR3 reads CSAHSVDAGTDTQYF. The CDR3, as DNA: TGCAGTGCTCACTCCGTGGACGCGGGCACAGATACGCAGTATTTT. The chain has TRBV20-1 and TRBJ2-3; the D is unclear. CDR1 DFQATT and CDR2 SNEGSKA come from the germline V gene (reference sequence). The V end lost 5 bases, the J end lost 1 base, and 16 bases lay between the germline ends. The CDR3 loop spans 15 amino acids.

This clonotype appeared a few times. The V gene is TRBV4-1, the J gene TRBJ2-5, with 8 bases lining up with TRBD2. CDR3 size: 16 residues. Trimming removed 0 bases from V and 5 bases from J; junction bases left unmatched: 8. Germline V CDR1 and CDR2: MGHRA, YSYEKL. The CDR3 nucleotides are TGCGCCAGCAGCCAAGACTCGAGCGGGGGCTGGGAGACCCAGTACTTC. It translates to CASSQDSSGGWETQYF.

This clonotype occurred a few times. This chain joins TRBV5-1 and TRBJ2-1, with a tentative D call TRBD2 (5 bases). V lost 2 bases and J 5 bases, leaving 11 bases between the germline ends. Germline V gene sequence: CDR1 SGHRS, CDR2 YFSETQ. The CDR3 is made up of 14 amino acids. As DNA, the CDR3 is TGCGCCAGCAGCTTCCCGGCCGGGAACAATGAGCAGTTCTTC. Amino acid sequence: CASSFPAGNNEQFF.

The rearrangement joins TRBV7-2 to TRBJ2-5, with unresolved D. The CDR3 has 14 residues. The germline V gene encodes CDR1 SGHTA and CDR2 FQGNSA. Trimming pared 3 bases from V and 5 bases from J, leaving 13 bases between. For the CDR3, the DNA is TGTGCCAGCAGCTTTCCGCTAGGTGGGGAGACCCAGTACTTC. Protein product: CASSFPLGGETQYF.

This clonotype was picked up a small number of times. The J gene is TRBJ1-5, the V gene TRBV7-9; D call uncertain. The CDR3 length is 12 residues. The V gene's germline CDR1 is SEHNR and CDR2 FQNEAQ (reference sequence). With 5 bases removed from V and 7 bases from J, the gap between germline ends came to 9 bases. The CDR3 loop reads CASSAGTQPQHF. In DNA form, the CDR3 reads TGTGCCAGCAGCGCGGGTACCCAGCCCCAGCATTTT.

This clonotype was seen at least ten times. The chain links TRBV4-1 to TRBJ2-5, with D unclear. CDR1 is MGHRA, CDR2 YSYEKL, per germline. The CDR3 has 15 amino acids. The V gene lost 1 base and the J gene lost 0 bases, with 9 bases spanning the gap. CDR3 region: CASSQGGFYQETQYF. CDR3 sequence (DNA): TGCGCCAGCAGCCAAGGGGGTTTTTACCAAGAGACCCAGTACTTC.

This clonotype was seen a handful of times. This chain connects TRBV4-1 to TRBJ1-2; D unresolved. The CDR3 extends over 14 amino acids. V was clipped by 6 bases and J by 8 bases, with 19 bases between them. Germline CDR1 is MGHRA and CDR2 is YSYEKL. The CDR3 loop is CASRSVTGRPGYTF. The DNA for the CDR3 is TGCGCCAGCAGATCGGTGACGGGCCGTCCGGGCTACACCTTC.

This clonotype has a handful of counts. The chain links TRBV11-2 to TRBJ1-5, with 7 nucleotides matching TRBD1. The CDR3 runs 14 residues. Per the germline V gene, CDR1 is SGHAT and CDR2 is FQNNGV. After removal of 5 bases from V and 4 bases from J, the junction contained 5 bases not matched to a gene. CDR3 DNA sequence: TGTGCCAGCAGCCGGACAGGAGATAATCAGCCCCAGCATTTT. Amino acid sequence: CASSRTGDNQPQHF. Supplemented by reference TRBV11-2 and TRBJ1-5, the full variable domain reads EAGVAQSPRYKIIEKRQSVAFWCNPISGHATLYWYQQILGQGPKLLIQFQNNGVVDDSQLPKDRFSAERLKGVDSTLKIQPAKLEDSAVYLCASSRTGDNQPQHFGDGTRLSIL.